Presented here are 27 T cell receptor beta chains from one specimen sequenced in a study of blood T cell repertoires in COVID-19. Sequencing used immunoSEQ multiplex PCR; TCRdb keeps in-frame clones, though not all of them. Of 350,000 to 450,000 clones detected, roughly nine tenths appear once; the ten largest clones hold about 1.7%. Sequenced input: PBMCs or T cells enriched from blood (not recorded which). These receptors all come from a woman in her thirties who had recovered from COVID-19.

The rearrangement uses TRBV5-1 and TRBJ2-2; 7 positions match TRBD1. Germline V gives CDR1 SGHRS, CDR2 YFSETQ. The CDR3 length is 15 residues. Trimming cost V 2 bases and J 5 bases; bases outside gene matches: 6. CDR3 in amino acids: CASSLLGGSTGELFF. CDR3 sequence (DNA): TGCGCCAGCAGCTTATTAGGGGGCTCTACCGGGGAGCTGTTTTTT.

The chain combines TRBV5-4 with TRBJ1-2; D remains unclear. The CDR3 contains 13 residues. Trimming removed 1 base from V and 1 base from J, with 5 bases in between. The germline CDR1 and CDR2 sequences are SGHNT and YYREEE (reference sequence). This CDR3 reads CASSLNGNYGYTF. For the CDR3, the DNA is TGTGCCAGCAGCTTGAACGGTAACTATGGCTACACCTTC.

V and J are TRBV28 and TRBJ1-1, with 8 bases identical to TRBD1. V lost 5 bases and J lost 7; bases outside the gene matches: 6. Germline CDR1 reads MDHEN; CDR2 reads SYDVKM. This CDR3 spans 13 amino acids. In DNA form, the CDR3 reads TGTGCCAGCAGTACCCCGGACAGGGATGAAGCTTTCTTT. Amino acids: CASSTPDRDEAFF.

This sequence joins TRBV18 and TRBJ1-1; 9 bases map to TRBD1. The CDR3 runs to 15 residues. In germline, CDR1 is KGHSH, CDR2 LQKENI. Losses at the gene ends were 3 bases for V and 1 base for J; bases not matched to a gene: 3. The CDR3, as DNA: TGTGCCAGCTCACCGACAGGGGGAACGAACACTGAAGCTTTCTTT. It is translated as CASSPTGGTNTEAFF.

V is TRBV11-2 and J is TRBJ1-3; D is unclear. Trimming removed 5 bases from V and 3 bases from J, with 14 bases in between. The CDR3 is made up of 15 amino acids. CDR1 is SGHAT, CDR2 FQNNGV, per germline. The CDR3 DNA sequence: TGTGCCAGCAGCCCCTACCCCCCTTTTGGAAACACCATATATTTT. Translated: CASSPYPPFGNTIYF.

The rearrangement joins TRBV7-9 to TRBJ1-5, with TRBD1 matching 10 bases. The V and J ends lost 5 bases and 3 bases, in that order; junction bases with no gene match: 4. The germline V gene has CDR1 SEHNR and CDR2 FQNEAQ (reference sequence). The CDR3 totals 15 residues. The CDR3 region is CASSRDRGNNQPQHF. The CDR3 DNA reads as TGTGCCAGCAGCAGGGACAGGGGAAACAATCAGCCCCAGCATTTT.

J is TRBJ2-7 and V is TRBV5-6; D is perhaps TRBD2 (5 bases). Germline lookup yields CDR1 SGHDT and CDR2 YYEEEE. This CDR3 has 13 residues. V was clipped by 5 bases and J by 6 bases, with 15 bases between them. In DNA, the CDR3 is TGTGCCAGCAGGCGGGCAACGACTCTCGAGCAGTACTTC. Protein sequence: CASRRATTLEQYF.

The gene calls are TRBV30 and TRBJ1-3; D uncertain. Trimming took 4 bases from V and 4 from J, leaving 5 bases between them. The CDR3 extends over 11 amino acids. The germline V gene encodes CDR1 GTSNPN and CDR2 SVGIG (reference sequence). The CDR3 DNA is TGTGCCTGGACCCTCGGAAACACCATATATTTT. Translation: CAWTLGNTIYF. Variable domain in full (rest from reference TRBV30 and TRBJ1-3): SQTIHQWPATLVQPVGSPLSLECTVEGTSNPNLYWYRQAAGRGLQLLFYSVGIGQISSEVPQNLSASRPQDRQFILSSKKLLLSDSGFYLCAWTLGNTIYFGEGSWLTVV.

The chain links TRBV9 to TRBJ2-7; 10 nucleotides agree with TRBD2. CDR1 and CDR2 (germline): SGDLS, YYNGEE. The CDR3 length is 15 residues. Losses at the gene ends were 0 bases for V and 4 bases for J; bases not matched to a gene: 4. The CDR3 coding sequence is TGTGCCAGCAGCGTAGCGACTAGCGGGCTTTACGAGCAGTACTTC. Translation: CASSVATSGLYEQYF.

The chain carries TRBV7-2 and TRBJ1-2; 8 nucleotides align to TRBD1. The CDR3 totals 14 residues. V lost 5 bases and J lost 5; bases outside the gene matches: 7. Germline V gene sequence: CDR1 SGHTA, CDR2 FQGNSA. DNA of the CDR3: TGTGCCAGCAGCGCGACAGGGGTTAGGTATGGCTACACCTTC. Residues: CASSATGVRYGYTF. Full variable domain (remainder filled in from reference TRBV7-2 and TRBJ1-2): GAGVSQSPSNKVTEKGKDVELRCDPISGHTALYWYRQSLGQGLEFLIYFQGNSAPDKSGLPSDRFSAERTGGSVSTLTIQRTQQEDSAVYLCASSATGVRYGYTFGSGTRLTVV.

The chain recombines TRBV28 with TRBJ2-7; D gene unclear. V was clipped by 3 bases and J by 3 bases, with 3 bases between them. Germline V lookup: CDR1 MDHEN, CDR2 SYDVKM. This CDR3 has 11 amino acids. The CDR3 loop reads CASSFYYEQYF. DNA for the CDR3: TGTGCCAGCAGTTTTTACTACGAGCAGTACTTC. Using reference TRBV28 and TRBJ2-7 for the parts outside the CDR3, the full variable domain is DVKVTQSSRYLVKRTGEKVFLECVQDMDHENMFWYRQDPGLGLRLIYFSYDVKMKEKGDIPEGYSVSREKKERFSLILESASTNQTSMYLCASSFYYEQYFGPGTRLTVT.

The chain carries TRBV5-6 and TRBJ2-7; 7 positions agree with TRBD1. Germline CDR1 reads SGHDT; CDR2 reads YYEEEE. V lost 0 bases to trimming and J lost 7 bases; unmatched junction nucleotides: 7. The CDR3 runs to 14 residues. In DNA, the CDR3 is TGTGCCAGCAGCTTGGAAGGGGGCTTCTGGGAGCAGTACTTC. It is translated as CASSLEGGFWEQYF.

The chain is built from TRBV7-2 and TRBJ1-5; 7 bases agree with TRBD1. The germline CDR1 and CDR2 sequences are SGHTA and FQGNSA. J was trimmed by 4 bases and V by 4 bases; bases with no gene match: 4. CDR3 length: 14 amino acids. The CDR3 nucleotides are TGTGCCAGCAGCTCCCGACAGGGTAATCAGCCCCAGCATTTT. Its protein product is CASSSRQGNQPQHF. Drawing the rest from reference TRBV7-2 and TRBJ1-5, the complete variable domain is GAGVSQSPSNKVTEKGKDVELRCDPISGHTALYWYRQSLGQGLEFLIYFQGNSAPDKSGLPSDRFSAERTGGSVSTLTIQRTQQEDSAVYLCASSSRQGNQPQHFGDGTRLSIL.

The V and J genes are TRBV7-9 and TRBJ2-7; tentatively, D is TRBD2 (5 bases). The germline V and J ends were trimmed by 4 bases and 3 bases, with 7 bases remaining between them. Per the germline V gene, CDR1 is SEHNR and CDR2 is FQNEAQ (reference sequence). The CDR3 runs 12 residues. CDR3 sequence reads: CASSSEGYEQYF. The CDR3 region has the DNA TGTGCCAGCAGCTCCGAGGGCTACGAGCAGTACTTC.

The chain uses TRBV7-8 and TRBJ2-7, with 8 positions matching TRBD2. Germline CDR1 and CDR2: SGHVS and FQNEAQ. The V segment lost 2 bases and the J segment 2 bases; nucleotides outside the gene matches: 5. This CDR3 is built from 15 residues. The CDR3 spells CASSLRGSGTYEQYF. The CDR3 region has the DNA TGTGCCAGCAGCTTAAGGGGTAGCGGGACCTACGAGCAGTACTTC.

The CDR3 region is CASSRGPEETQYF. The DNA for the CDR3 is TGTGCCAGCAGCAGGGGCCCTGAGGAGACCCAGTACTTC. V is TRBV7-3 and J is TRBJ2-5; possible D gene TRBD1, 5 bases. The V gene lost 5 bases and the J gene lost 5 bases, with 12 bases spanning the gap. Per the germline V gene, CDR1 is SGHTA and CDR2 is FQGTGA. The CDR3 consists of 13 residues.

The chain is built from TRBV18 and TRBJ1-5; D might be TRBD1 (5 bases). The CDR3 has 13 residues. Trimming pared 6 bases from V and 3 bases from J, leaving 9 bases between. Germline CDR1 KGHSH, CDR2 LQKENI. The CDR3 nucleotides read TGTGCCAGCTCGGAAGGGGACAATCAGCCCCAGCATTTT. It is translated as CASSEGDNQPQHF.

This clone was picked up one time. This chain links TRBV9 with TRBJ1-2; D remains unclear. Trimming cost V 0 bases and J 7 bases, with 22 bases left between them. Germline-derived CDR1 and CDR2 are SGDLS and YYNGEE. The CDR3 consists of 17 residues. This CDR3 reads CASSVESGIHLDGGYTF. CDR3 in DNA: TGTGCCAGCAGCGTAGAGTCAGGAATCCACTTAGACGGTGGCTACACCTTC.

This clone has only one observation. V is TRBV6-6 and J is TRBJ1-2, with 7 bases identical to TRBD1. V lost 2 bases to trimming and J lost 0 bases; unmatched junction nucleotides: 3. The germline V gene has CDR1 MNHNY and CDR2 SVGAGI (reference sequence). There are 15 residues in the CDR3. In DNA, the CDR3 is TGTGCCAGCAGTTACAATAGGGGGCCTAACTATGGCTACACCTTC. Translated: CASSYNRGPNYGYTF.

The V call is TRBV30, the J call TRBJ1-5; weak D call: TRBD1 (5 bases). Looked up from germline, CDR1 is GTSNPN and CDR2 is SVGIG (reference sequence). The CDR3 is 15 residues long. V dropped 3 bases and J dropped 4 bases, with 16 bases sitting between them. The CDR3 region has the DNA TGTGCCTGGAGCGGCGGGGACCGACTAAATCAGCCCCAGCATTTT. Amino acid sequence: CAWSGGDRLNQPQHF.

CDR3 bases: TGTGCCTGGAGTGTACATCAGGGAATTAATTCACCCCTCCACTTT. This translates into CAWSVHQGINSPLHF. The chain has TRBV30 and TRBJ1-6; possible D gene TRBD1, 5 bases. This CDR3 is built from 15 residues. CDR1 and CDR2 (germline): GTSNPN, SVGIG (reference sequence). Between the trimmed V and J ends, which lost 0 bases and 6 bases, there was a span of 12 bases.

The gene calls are TRBV7-8 and TRBJ2-4; TRBD2 agrees at 15 bases. Trimming removed 5 bases from V and 2 bases from J; junction bases left unmatched: 25. The length of the CDR3 is 24 residues. Germline CDR1 is SGHVS and CDR2 is FQNEAQ. In DNA, the CDR3 is TGTGCCAGCAGCCTACCCCGGACTAGCGGGGGGGCCGGTGGCCCTATCGTTACCAAAAACATTCAGTACTTC. Translating it yields CASSLPRTSGGAGGPIVTKNIQYF.

This clone was seen only once. This rearrangement joins TRBV24-1 to TRBJ2-7; maybe TRBD1 (6 bases). Germline assignment: CDR1 KGHDR and CDR2 SFDVKD. Trimming took off 7 bases at V and 1 base at J, with 10 bases between the two ends. This CDR3 is built from 13 residues. The CDR3 here is CATSGQSSYEQYF. In nucleotides, the CDR3 is TGTGCCACCAGCGGACAGAGTTCCTACGAGCAGTACTTC.

This sequence joins TRBV7-2 and TRBJ1-5; D not certain. CDR1 and CDR2 from the germline V gene are SGHTA and FQGNSA. The CDR3 spans 15 residues. V was shortened by 2 bases and J by 5 bases, with 13 bases between the two germline ends. The CDR3 loop reads CASSLWAVGDQPQHF. The CDR3 DNA follows: TGTGCCAGCAGCTTATGGGCCGTTGGCGATCAGCCCCAGCATTTT.

The V and J genes are TRBV5-1 and TRBJ2-5; 13 bases align to TRBD2. The germline V gene has CDR1 SGHRS and CDR2 YFSETQ. The CDR3 loop spans 16 amino acids. Unmatched junction bases numbered 7, after V lost 4 bases and J lost 4 bases. The CDR3 DNA reads as TGCGCCAGCAGCCCCGGACTAGCGGGAGTCACAGAGACCCAGTACTTC. As protein: CASSPGLAGVTETQYF.

The chain joins TRBV5-6 to TRBJ1-1; D not resolved. Trimming left V 0 bases short and J 0 bases short, with 9 bases between. Germline-derived CDR1 and CDR2 are SGHDT and YYEEEE. There are 15 residues in the CDR3. This chain's CDR3 is CASSLVAALNTEAFF. The CDR3 DNA sequence: TGTGCCAGCAGCTTGGTGGCGGCCCTGAACACTGAAGCTTTCTTT.

V usage is TRBV20-1 and J usage is TRBJ2-1; TRBD2 aligns across 10 bases. Germline assignment: CDR1 DFQATT and CDR2 SNEGSKA (reference sequence). The junction had 7 bases not matched to a gene; V was cut back by 3 bases and J by 8 bases. The CDR3 covers 14 residues. CDR3 nucleotides: TGCAGTGCTAGTCATCTAGCGGGAGTCCATGAGCAGTTCTTC. This codes for CSASHLAGVHEQFF.